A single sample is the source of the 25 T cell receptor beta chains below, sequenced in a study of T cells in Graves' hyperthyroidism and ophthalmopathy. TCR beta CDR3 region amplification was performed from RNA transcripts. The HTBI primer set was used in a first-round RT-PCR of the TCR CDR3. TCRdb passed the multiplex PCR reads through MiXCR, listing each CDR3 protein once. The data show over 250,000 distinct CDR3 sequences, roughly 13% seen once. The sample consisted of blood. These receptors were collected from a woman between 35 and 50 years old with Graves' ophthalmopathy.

The CDR3, as DNA: TGTGCCAGCAGTTTCAGGGACGGGACTGAAGCTTTCTTT. Translating it yields CASSFRDGTEAFF. This sequence joins TRBV27 and TRBJ1-1; D may be TRBD1 (5 bases). Trimming left V 3 bases short and J 5 bases short, with 10 bases between. The CDR3 has 13 amino acids. Germline CDR1 reads MNHEY; CDR2 reads SMNVEV (reference sequence).

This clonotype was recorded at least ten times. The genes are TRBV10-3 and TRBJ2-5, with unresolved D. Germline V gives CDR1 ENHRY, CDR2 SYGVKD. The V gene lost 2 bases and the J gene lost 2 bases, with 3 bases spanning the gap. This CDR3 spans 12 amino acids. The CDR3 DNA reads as TGTGCCATCAGTGAGGGACAAGAGACCCAGTACTTC. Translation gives CAISEGQETQYF.

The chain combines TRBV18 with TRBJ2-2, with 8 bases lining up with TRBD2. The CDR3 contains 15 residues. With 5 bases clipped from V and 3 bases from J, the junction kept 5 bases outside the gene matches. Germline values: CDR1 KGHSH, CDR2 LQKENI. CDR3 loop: CASSKLADDTGELFF. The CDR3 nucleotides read TGTGCCAGCTCAAAACTAGCGGATGACACCGGGGAGCTGTTTTTT.

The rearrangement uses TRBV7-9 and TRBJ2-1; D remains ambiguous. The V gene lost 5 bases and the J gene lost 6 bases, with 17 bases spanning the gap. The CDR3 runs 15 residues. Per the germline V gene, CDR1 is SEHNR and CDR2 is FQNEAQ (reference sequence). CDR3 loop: CASSPHPGRSNEQFF. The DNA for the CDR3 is TGTGCCAGCAGCCCTCACCCTGGGCGTTCCAATGAGCAGTTCTTC.

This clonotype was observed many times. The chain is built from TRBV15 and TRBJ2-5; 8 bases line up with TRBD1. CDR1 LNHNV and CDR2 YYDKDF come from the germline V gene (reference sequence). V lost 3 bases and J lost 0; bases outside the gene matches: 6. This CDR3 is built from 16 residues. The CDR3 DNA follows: TGTGCCACCAGCAGGTTTCGGGACAGGAACCAAGAGACCCAGTACTTC. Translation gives CATSRFRDRNQETQYF. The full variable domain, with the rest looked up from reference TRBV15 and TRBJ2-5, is DAMVIQNPRYQVTQFGKPVTLSCSQTLNHNVMYWYQQKSSQAPKLLFHYYDKDFNNEADTPDNFQSRRPNTSFCFLDIRSPGLGDTAMYLCATSRFRDRNQETQYFGPGTRLLVL.

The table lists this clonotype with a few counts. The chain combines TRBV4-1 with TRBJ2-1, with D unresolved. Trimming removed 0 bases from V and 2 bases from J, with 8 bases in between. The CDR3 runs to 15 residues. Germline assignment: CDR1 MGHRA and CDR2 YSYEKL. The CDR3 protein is CASSQEGPTYNEQFF. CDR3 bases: TGCGCCAGCAGCCAAGAAGGGCCAACCTACAATGAGCAGTTCTTC.

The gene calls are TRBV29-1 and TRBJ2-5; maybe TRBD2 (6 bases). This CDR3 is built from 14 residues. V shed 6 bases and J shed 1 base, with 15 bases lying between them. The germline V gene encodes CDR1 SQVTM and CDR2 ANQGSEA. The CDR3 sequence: CSVRSGGFQETQYF. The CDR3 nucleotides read TGCAGCGTAAGGAGCGGAGGGTTCCAAGAGACCCAGTACTTC.

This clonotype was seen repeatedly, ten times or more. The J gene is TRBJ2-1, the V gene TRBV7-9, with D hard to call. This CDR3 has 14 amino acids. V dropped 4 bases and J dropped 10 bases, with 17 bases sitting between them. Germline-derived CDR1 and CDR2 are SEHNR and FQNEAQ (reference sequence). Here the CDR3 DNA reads TGTGCCAGCAGCTCCTACGCCGCTTTTAGGGAGCAGTTCTTC. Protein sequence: CASSSYAAFREQFF.

This CDR3 is CASGRTGLNTEAFF. As DNA, the CDR3 is TGTGCCAGCGGCCGGACAGGTTTGAACACTGAAGCTTTCTTT. The chain employs TRBV6-1 and TRBJ1-1; 7 bases line up with TRBD1. Unmatched junction bases numbered 6, after V lost 8 bases and J lost 0 bases. The CDR3 contains 14 residues. CDR1 MNHNS and CDR2 SASEGT come from the germline V gene.

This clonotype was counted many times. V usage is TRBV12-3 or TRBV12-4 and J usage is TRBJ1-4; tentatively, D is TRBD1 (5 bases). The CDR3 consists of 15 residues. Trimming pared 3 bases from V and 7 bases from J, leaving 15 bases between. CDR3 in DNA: TGTGCCAGCAGTTTCAGGGCCGGGTCGGGTGAAAAACTGTTTTTT. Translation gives CASSFRAGSGEKLFF.

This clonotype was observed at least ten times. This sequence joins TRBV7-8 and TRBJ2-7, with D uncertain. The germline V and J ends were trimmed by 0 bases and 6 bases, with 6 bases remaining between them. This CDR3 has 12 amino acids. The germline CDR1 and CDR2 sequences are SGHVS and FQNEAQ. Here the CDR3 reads CASSLAHTEQYF. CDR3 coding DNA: TGTGCCAGCAGCTTAGCCCACACCGAGCAGTACTTC.

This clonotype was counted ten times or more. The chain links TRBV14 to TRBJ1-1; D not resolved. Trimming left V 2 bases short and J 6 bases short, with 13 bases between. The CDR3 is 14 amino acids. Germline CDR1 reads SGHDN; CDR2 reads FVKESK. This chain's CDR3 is CASSQWQKPSEAFF. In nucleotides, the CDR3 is TGTGCCAGCAGCCAATGGCAAAAGCCCTCTGAAGCTTTCTTT.

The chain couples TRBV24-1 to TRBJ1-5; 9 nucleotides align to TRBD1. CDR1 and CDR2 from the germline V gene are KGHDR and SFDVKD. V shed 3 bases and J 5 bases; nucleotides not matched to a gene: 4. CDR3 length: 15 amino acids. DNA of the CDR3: TGTGCCACCAGTGATCCCCGGGACAGGGATCAGCCCCAGCATTTT. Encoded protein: CATSDPRDRDQPQHF.

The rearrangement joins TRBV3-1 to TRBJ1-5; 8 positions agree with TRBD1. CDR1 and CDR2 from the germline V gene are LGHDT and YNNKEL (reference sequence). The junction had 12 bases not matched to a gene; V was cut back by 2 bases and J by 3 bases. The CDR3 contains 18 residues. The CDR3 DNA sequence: TGTGCCAGCAGCCAACCACAGGGGGTTGGTAGGAACAATCAGCCCCAGCATTTT. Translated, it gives CASSQPQGVGRNNQPQHF.

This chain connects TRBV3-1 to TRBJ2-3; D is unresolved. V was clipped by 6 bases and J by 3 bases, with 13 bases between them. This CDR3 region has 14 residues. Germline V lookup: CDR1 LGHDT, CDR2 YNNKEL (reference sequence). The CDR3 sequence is CASSLIDGTDTQYF. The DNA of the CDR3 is TGTGCCAGCAGTCTAATTGATGGTACAGATACGCAGTATTTT.

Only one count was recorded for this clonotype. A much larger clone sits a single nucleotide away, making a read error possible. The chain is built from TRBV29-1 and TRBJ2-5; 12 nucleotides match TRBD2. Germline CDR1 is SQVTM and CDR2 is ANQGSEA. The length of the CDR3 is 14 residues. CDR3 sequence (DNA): TGCGGCGTTACGGGACTAGCGGGTGTAGGGGAAAAGTACTTC. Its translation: CGVTGLAGVGEKYF.

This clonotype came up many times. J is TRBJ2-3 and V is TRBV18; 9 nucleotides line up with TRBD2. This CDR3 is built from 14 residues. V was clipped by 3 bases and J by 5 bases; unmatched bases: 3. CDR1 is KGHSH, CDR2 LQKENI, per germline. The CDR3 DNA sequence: TGTGCCAGCTCACCTAGCGGGAGCGGAGATACGCAGTATTTT. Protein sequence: CASSPSGSGDTQYF. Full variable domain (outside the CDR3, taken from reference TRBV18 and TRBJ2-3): NAGVMQNPRHLVRRRGQEARLRCSPMKGHSHVYWYRQLPEEGLKFMVYLQKENIIDESGMPKERFSAEFPKEGPSILRIQQVVRGDSAAYFCASSPSGSGDTQYFGPGTRLTVL.

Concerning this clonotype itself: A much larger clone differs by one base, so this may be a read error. This CDR3 is CASSSGRLAHGGNHNEQSF. Written as DNA, the CDR3 is TGTGCCAGCAGTTCCGGACGCCTGGCCCACGGGGGGAATCACAATGAGCAGTCCTTC. J is TRBJ2-1 and V is TRBV27; TRBD2 matches 7 bases. The CDR3 has 19 amino acids. CDR1 and CDR2 from the germline V gene are MNHEY and SMNVEV (reference sequence).

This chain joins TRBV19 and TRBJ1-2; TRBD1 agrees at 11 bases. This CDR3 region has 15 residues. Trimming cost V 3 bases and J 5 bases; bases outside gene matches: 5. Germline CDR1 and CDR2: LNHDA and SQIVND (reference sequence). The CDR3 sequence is CASSMGTGGTYGYTF. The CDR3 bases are TGTGCCAGTAGTATGGGGACAGGGGGAACGTATGGCTACACCTTC.

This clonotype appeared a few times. CDR3 nucleotides: TGCGCCAGCAGCTTAGGTGGGCGCTTACTTAACACTGAAGCTTTCTTT. It translates to CASSLGGRLLNTEAFF. The J gene is TRBJ1-1, the V gene TRBV5-1; D is undetermined. The CDR3 is 16 residues long. Germline loops: CDR1 SGHRS, CDR2 YFSETQ. Trimming cost V 2 bases and J 2 bases, with 16 bases left between them.

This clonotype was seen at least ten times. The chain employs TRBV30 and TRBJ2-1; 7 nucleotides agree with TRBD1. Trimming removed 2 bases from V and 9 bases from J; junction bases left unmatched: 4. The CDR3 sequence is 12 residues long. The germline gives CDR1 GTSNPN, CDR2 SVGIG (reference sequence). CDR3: CAWSLQGFEQFF. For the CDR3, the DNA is TGTGCCTGGAGTCTACAGGGGTTTGAGCAGTTCTTC.

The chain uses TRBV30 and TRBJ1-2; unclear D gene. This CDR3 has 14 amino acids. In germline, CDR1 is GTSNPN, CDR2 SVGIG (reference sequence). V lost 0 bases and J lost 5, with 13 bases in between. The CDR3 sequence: CAWSVTGSGYGYTF. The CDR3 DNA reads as TGTGCCTGGAGTGTAACCGGATCCGGGTATGGCTACACCTTC.

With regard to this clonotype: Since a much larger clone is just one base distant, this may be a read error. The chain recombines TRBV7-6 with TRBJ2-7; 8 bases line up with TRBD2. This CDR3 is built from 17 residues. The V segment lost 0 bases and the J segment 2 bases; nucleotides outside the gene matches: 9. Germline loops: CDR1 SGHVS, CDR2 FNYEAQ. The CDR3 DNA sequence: TGTGCCAGCAGCTTAGCGCGTAGCGGGGAGACAACCTACGAGCAGTACTTC. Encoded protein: CASSLARSGETTYEQYF.

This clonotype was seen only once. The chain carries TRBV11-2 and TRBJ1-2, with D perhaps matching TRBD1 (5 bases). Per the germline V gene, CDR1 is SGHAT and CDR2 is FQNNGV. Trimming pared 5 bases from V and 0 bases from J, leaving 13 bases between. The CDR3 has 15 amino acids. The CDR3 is CASSHHRSSNYGYTF. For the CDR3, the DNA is TGTGCCAGCAGCCACCACAGGAGCTCTAACTATGGCTACACCTTC.

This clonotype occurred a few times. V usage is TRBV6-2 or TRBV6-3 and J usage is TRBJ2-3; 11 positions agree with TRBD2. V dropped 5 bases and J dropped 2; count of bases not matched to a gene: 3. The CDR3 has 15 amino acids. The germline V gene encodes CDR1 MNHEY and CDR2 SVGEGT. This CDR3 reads CASSGLAGATDTQYF. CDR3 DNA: TGTGCCAGCAGTGGACTAGCGGGTGCCACAGATACGCAGTATTTT.